This entry describes one T cell receptor (beta chain). V lost 0 bases and J 5 bases, leaving 4 bases between the germline ends. Germline assignment: CDR1 LGHDT and CDR2 YNNKEL (reference sequence). The CDR3 runs 12 residues. The record originates from a study of blood T cell repertoires in COVID-19. Overall study: From T cells, B-cell-depleted T cells, or PBMCs came the material, which was cDNA or gDNA.

Clones were read by immunoSEQ multiplex PCR, and TCRdb kept only the in-frame ones, dropping some. The sample yields 200,000 to 250,000 clones, 70% to 90% seen once. The clonotype originates from a man aged 35 to 55 with acute or convalescent COVID-19. The sequenced sample consisted of peripheral blood. This chain uses TRBV3-1 (or the pseudogene TRBV3-2) with TRBJ1-2, with unresolved D. The CDR3 nucleotides read TGTGCCAGCAGCCAAGAACAGTATGGCTACACCTTC. Protein sequence: CASSQEQYGYTF.